The rows below give T cell receptor beta chains drawn from one sample of a study of neoadjuvant anti-PD-1 for oral cavity cancer. Some clones are missing from TCRdb's copy, which holds only in-frame ones; the method was immunoSEQ multiplex PCR. The sample has about 15,000 clones, around 40% seen once; the top ten hold 35% to 40%. The sequencing here drew on tumor tissue, taken after nivolumab (anti-PD-1) treatment. The receptor set was obtained from a person between 40 and 79 years old with oral cavity squamous cell carcinoma. Both conserved end residues are part of each CDR3. Fields, in order: V gene, clone size, D gene, J gene, CDR3 protein, CDR3 DNA. A D gene is named only where the DNA matches it firmly. Clone size is stated in some rows and not others, as once, few, many or a class when expanded.

>TRBV6-5|few|-|TRBJ2-4
CASTYFGIQYF
TGTGCCAGCACTTACTTCGGCATTCAGTACTTC
>TRBV7-6|-|-|TRBJ1-1
CASSSLRNTEAFF
TGTGCCAGCAGCTCACTTCGGAACACTGAAGCTTTCTTT
>TRBV28|-|-|TRBJ2-3
CASSSPDSTDTQYF
TGTGCCAGCAGTTCCCCGGACAGCACAGATACGCAGTATTTT
>TRBV29-1|few|-|TRBJ1-2
CSVERSYGYTF
TGCAGCGTTGAAAGAAGCTATGGCTACACCTTC
>TRBV4-1|few|-|TRBJ2-7
CASSQLGESYEQYF
TGCGCCAGCAGCCAACTAGGGGAATCCTACGAGCAGTACTTC
>TRBV4-1|-|-|TRBJ2-3
CASSRQVSSTDTQYF
TGCGCCAGCAGCCGACAGGTTTCTAGCACAGATACGCAGTATTTT
>TRBV19|medium-sized|TRBD1|TRBJ1-2
CASTPDRGYYGYTF
TGTGCCAGTACCCCGGACAGGGGGTATTATGGCTACACCTTC
>TRBV6-1|few|-|TRBJ2-2
CASRAGYAGELFF
TGTGCCAGCAGGGCAGGGTACGCCGGGGAGCTGTTTTTT
>TRBV18|medium-sized|TRBD1|TRBJ2-7
CASSLQGVGEQYF
TGTGCCAGCTCACTACAGGGGGTGGGCGAGCAGTACTTC
>TRBV11-2|-|-|TRBJ2-1
CASSLEGSSYNEQFF
TGTGCCAGCAGCTTAGAAGGGAGCTCCTACAATGAGCAGTTCTTC
>TRBV18|-|-|TRBJ2-7
CASSPPSNRVGEQYF
TGTGCCAGCTCACCACCAAGTAACAGGGTGGGGGAGCAGTACTTC
>TRBV7-2|-|-|TRBJ1-1
CASSLAWDGTEAFF
TGTGCCAGCAGCTTAGCGTGGGATGGGACTGAAGCTTTCTTT
>TRBV5-1|few|-|TRBJ1-2
CASSLADHGGRDYGYTF
TGCGCCAGCAGCTTGGCCGATCACGGGGGCAGGGACTATGGCTACACCTTC
>TRBV11-1|many|-|TRBJ1-1
CASSLELNTEAFF
TGTGCCAGCAGCTTAGAATTGAACACTGAAGCTTTCTTT
>TRBV2|few|-|TRBJ1-2
CASSPGADYGYTF
TGTGCCAGCAGTCCTGGGGCAGACTATGGCTACACCTTC
>TRBV19|few|TRBD2|TRBJ2-3
CASTRGGGGAADTQYF
TGTGCCAGTACCCGAGGGGGCGGGGGGGCAGCAGATACGCAGTATTTT
>TRBV7-9|few|TRBD1|TRBJ1-6
CASSAPGQRNSPLHF
TGTGCCAGCAGCGCGCCGGGACAGCGGAATTCACCCCTCCACTTT
>TRBV15|-|-|TRBJ1-3
CATSRDSAGMRSGNTIYF
TGTGCCACCAGCAGAGATTCGGCAGGGATGCGTTCCGGAAACACCATATATTTT
>TRBV7-2|-|-|TRBJ2-7
CASSLEPVYEQYF
TGTGCCAGCAGCTTAGAGCCAGTCTACGAGCAGTACTTC
>TRBV27|few|TRBD1|TRBJ2-7
CATPGQGYERQYF
TGTGCCACCCCGGGACAGGGGTATGAAAGGCAGTACTTC
>TRBV27|-|TRBD1|TRBJ1-2
CASSLGPDRVGGYTF
TGTGCCAGCAGTTTAGGGCCCGACAGGGTAGGCGGCTACACCTTC
>TRBV7-8|few|-|TRBJ1-1
CASSLGLGTEAFF
TGTGCCAGCAGCTTAGGGTTAGGCACTGAAGCTTTCTTT
>TRBV19|-|-|TRBJ1-1
CASRYTGSDTEAFF
TGTGCCAGTAGGTATACAGGGTCGGACACTGAAGCTTTCTTT
>TRBV5-6|once|TRBD1|TRBJ1-3
CASSDDRGGTGDTIYF
TGTGCCAGCAGCGATGACAGGGGAGGAACGGGAGACACCATATATTTT
>TRBV11-3|few|TRBD1|TRBJ2-3
CASSAAGTGATDTQYF
TGTGCCAGCAGCGCCGCTGGGACAGGGGCCACAGATACGCAGTATTTT
>TRBV29-1|-|TRBD1|TRBJ1-4
CSVETDRYNEKLFF
TGCAGCGTTGAAACGGACAGGTATAATGAAAAACTGTTTTTT
>TRBV5-8|-|-|TRBJ2-7
CASSLGRGGYEQYF
TGTGCCAGCAGCTTGGGGAGGGGCGGGTACGAGCAGTACTTC
>TRBV7-6|-|-|TRBJ1-6
CASSLEAGRSSSYNSPLHF
TGTGCCAGCAGCTTAGAGGCAGGCCGTTCCAGCTCCTATAATTCACCCCTCCACTTT
>TRBV4-2|-|TRBD2|TRBJ2-1
CASSPGLAGGRDEQFF
TGTGCCAGCAGCCCGGGACTAGCGGGGGGGCGCGATGAGCAGTTCTTC
>TRBV7-8|-|-|TRBJ1-4
CASSLAQGTHNEKLFF
TGTGCCAGCAGCTTAGCGCAGGGGACCCATAATGAAAAACTGTTTTTT
>TRBV19|many|-|TRBJ2-2
CASSFSEDTGELFF
TGTGCCAGTAGCTTTTCAGAGGACACCGGGGAGCTGTTTTTT
>TRBV5-1|-|-|TRBJ2-5
CASSLQGSAEETQYF
TGCGCCAGCAGCTTGCAGGGGTCTGCGGAAGAGACCCAGTACTTC
>TRBV13|few|TRBD1|TRBJ1-2
CASSSDRADYGYTF
TGTGCCAGCAGCTCGGACAGGGCCGACTATGGCTACACCTTC
>TRBV11-2|few|-|TRBJ1-3
CASSLEGGIGNTIYF
TGTGCCAGCAGCTTAGAGGGGGGGATTGGAAACACCATATATTTT
>TRBV4-2|few|TRBD1|TRBJ1-5
CASSQETGGNQPQHF
TGTGCCAGCAGCCAAGAGACAGGGGGCAATCAGCCCCAGCATTTT
>TRBV4-3|-|-|TRBJ2-3
CASQRQPGTDTQYF
TGCGCCAGCCAAAGGCAGCCCGGGACAGATACGCAGTATTTT
>TRBV27|-|TRBD1|TRBJ2-1
CASSPNRGPTYNEQFF
TGTGCCAGCAGTCCAAACAGGGGCCCCACCTACAATGAGCAGTTCTTC
>TRBV2|-|-|TRBJ2-2
CASSGRLRELFF
TGTGCCAGCAGTGGACGACTCCGGGAGCTGTTTTTT
>TRBV5-1|-|TRBD1|TRBJ2-7
CASSSTGEWYEQYF
TGCGCCAGCAGCTCGACAGGGGAATGGTACGAGCAGTACTTC
>TRBV2|-|-|TRBJ2-7
CASSGQSYEQYF
TGTGCCAGCAGTGGACAGTCCTACGAGCAGTACTTC
>TRBV6-5|-|-|TRBJ1-2
CASSYSGRVGNGYTF
TGTGCCAGCAGTTACTCGGGCAGGGTGGGGAATGGCTACACCTTC
>TRBV5-4|few|-|TRBJ2-1
CASTPGGFSYNEQFF
TGTGCCAGCACCCCAGGGGGGTTCTCCTACAATGAGCAGTTCTTC
>TRBV5-1|few|-|TRBJ2-1
CASWGSYNEQFF
TGCGCCAGTTGGGGCTCCTACAATGAGCAGTTCTTC
>TRBV5-4|-|TRBD1|TRBJ1-4
CASSSGGANEKLFF
TGTGCCAGCAGCTCAGGGGGTGCTAATGAAAAACTGTTTTTT
>TRBV7-2|many|TRBD1|TRBJ1-5
CASSVQGGVNQPQHF
TGTGCCAGCAGCGTCCAGGGGGGGGTCAATCAGCCCCAGCATTTT
>TRBV25-1|hyperexpanded|-|TRBJ2-1
CASSKTDYNEQFF
TGTGCCAGCAGTAAGACAGACTACAATGAGCAGTTCTTC
>TRBV27|few|TRBD2|TRBJ2-5
CASRGLAAGETQYF
TGTGCCAGCAGAGGACTAGCGGCGGGGGAGACCCAGTACTTC